Shown below are 17 T cell receptor beta chains from a single sample sequenced in a study of cytomegalovirus exposure and HLA in healthy donors. With 60 Vbeta and 13 Jbeta primers, the PCR was carried out. TCRdb keeps only in-frame clones here, not all; method: immunoSEQ multiplex PCR. The sample gives about 120,000 clones, around 80% of which show up once; about 2.5% is in the top ten. Sequenced: PBMCs. Receptors originate from a middle-aged woman in good health and CMV-seropositive.

V and J are TRBV4-3 and TRBJ1-1; a possible D gene is TRBD1 (5 bases). Germline V gene data show CDR1 as LGHNA and CDR2 as YSLEER. Between the trimmed V and J ends, which lost 0 bases and 10 bases, there was a span of 12 bases. The length of the CDR3 is 13 residues. The CDR3: CASSQDLARGAFF. The DNA for the CDR3 is TGCGCCAGCAGCCAAGACCTAGCGAGGGGAGCTTTCTTT.

The chain has TRBV15 and TRBJ2-5; tentatively, D is TRBD2 (6 bases). CDR3 length equals 16 residues. CDR1 and CDR2 (germline): LNHNV, YYDKDF (reference sequence). V was clipped by 5 bases and J by 4 bases, with 20 bases between them. For the CDR3, the DNA is TGTGCCACCAGCCTGACTCTAACTAGCTCGGGAGAGACCCAGTACTTC. As protein: CATSLTLTSSGETQYF.

This chain connects TRBV6-5 to TRBJ2-3; TRBD2 agrees at 9 bases. V lost 6 bases, J lost 8 bases, and 12 bases stayed unmatched. The germline gives CDR1 MNHEY, CDR2 SVGAGI. CDR3 size: 15 residues. The CDR3, as DNA: TGTGCCAGCAGCCCCGGGCTAGCGGGATCCAGTACGCAGTATTTT. Encoded protein: CASSPGLAGSSTQYF.

The genes are TRBV4-3 and TRBJ2-7, with a possible D match to TRBD2 (5 bases). CDR3 length: 15 amino acids. Germline CDR1 and CDR2: LGHNA and YSLEER. The V end lost 3 bases, the J end lost 1 base, and 13 bases lay between the germline ends. The DNA for the CDR3 is TGCGCCAGCAGCCACCTCCGGGATGCGTCCTACGAGCAGTACTTC. This encodes CASSHLRDASYEQYF.

The V gene is TRBV19, the J gene TRBJ2-7; D is perhaps TRBD2 (6 bases). Trimming removed 6 bases from V and 10 bases from J, with 10 bases in between. This CDR3 spans 10 amino acids. Germline lookup yields CDR1 LNHDA and CDR2 SQIVND (reference sequence). The CDR3 region has the DNA TGTGCCAGTAGGCCCGCGGGACAGTACTTC. Protein product: CASRPAGQYF.

This clone appeared a single time. V is TRBV18 and J is TRBJ1-1; D uncertain. Germline CDR1 KGHSH, CDR2 LQKENI. The V end lost 3 bases, the J end lost 0 bases, and 11 bases lay between the germline ends. This CDR3 comprises 15 residues. CDR3 sequence (DNA): TGTGCCAGCTCACCCCTTGAGGGCCTGAACACTGAAGCTTTCTTT. Translation: CASSPLEGLNTEAFF.

The chain couples TRBV7-8 to TRBJ1-2, with TRBD1 as a possible D gene (6 bases). Trimming stripped 3 bases from V and 3 bases from J, with 8 bases between. The CDR3 runs 13 residues. Germline-derived CDR1 and CDR2 are SGHVS and FQNEAQ. CDR3 sequence reads: CASSFAGDYGYTF. The CDR3 DNA reads as TGTGCCAGCAGCTTCGCAGGGGACTATGGCTACACCTTC.

A single count supports this clone. This chain joins TRBV5-6 and TRBJ1-6; the D gene is possibly TRBD1 (5 bases). Germline loops: CDR1 SGHDT, CDR2 YYEEEE. This CDR3 comprises 14 residues. Between the trimmed V and J ends, which lost 0 bases and 10 bases, there was a span of 11 bases. The CDR3 reads CASSLERRDSPLHF. The CDR3 DNA sequence: TGTGCCAGCAGCTTGGAACGGAGGGACTCACCCCTCCACTTT. Complete variable domain (other parts from reference TRBV5-6 and TRBJ1-6): DAGVTQSPTHLIKTRGQQVTLRCSPKSGHDTVSWYQQALGQGPQFIFQYYEEEERQRGNFPDRFSGHQFPNYSSELNVNALLLGDSALYLCASSLERRDSPLHFGNGTRLTVT.

The chain has TRBV19 and TRBJ1-4; 7 bases line up with TRBD1. The germline V gene has CDR1 LNHDA and CDR2 SQIVND (reference sequence). CDR3 length: 14 residues. Unmatched junction bases numbered 5, after V lost 5 bases and J lost 5 bases. DNA for the CDR3: TGTGCCAGTAGTTCGGGACAGTTAAATGAAAAACTGTTTTTT. Translated: CASSSGQLNEKLFF.

The chain links TRBV18 to TRBJ1-2; TRBD1 might be the D (6 bases). Trimming removed 1 base at V and 5 bases at J, with 8 bases between. This CDR3 has 13 residues. Germline loops: CDR1 KGHSH, CDR2 LQKENI. The CDR3 DNA follows: TGTGCCAGCTCACCACAGGGGGATTATGGCTACACCTTC. It yields the protein CASSPQGDYGYTF.

Here the CDR3 DNA reads TGTGCCAGTAGTAGGGACAGGGCGGTCGGGGAGCTGTTTTTT. Protein product: CASSRDRAVGELFF. The V and J genes are TRBV19 and TRBJ2-2, with 9 bases lining up with TRBD1. From germline, CDR1 is LNHDA and CDR2 SQIVND (reference sequence). J was trimmed by 7 bases and V by 4 bases; bases with no gene match: 4. This CDR3 spans 14 amino acids.

The V and J genes are TRBV19 and TRBJ1-5; a weak D match, TRBD1 (6 bases). Germline CDR1 is LNHDA and CDR2 is SQIVND (reference sequence). Trimming took 3 bases from V and 5 from J, leaving 11 bases between them. The CDR3 is made up of 14 amino acids. Written as DNA, the CDR3 is TGTGCCAGTAGTATGTTGTCAGGGGATCAGCCCCAGCATTTT. This translates into CASSMLSGDQPQHF.

V gene TRBV12-5 combines with J gene TRBJ2-3; perhaps TRBD1 as D (6 bases). CDR1 is LGHNT and CDR2 is FRNRAP in the germline V gene. V was cut by 0 bases and J by 5 bases, with 6 bases left in between. This CDR3 is built from 13 residues. The CDR3 loop reads CASGLVGGDTQYF. CDR3 coding DNA: TGTGCTAGTGGTTTGGTAGGGGGAGATACGCAGTATTTT.

The count of this clone is one. The chain is built from TRBV9 and TRBJ1-1; D remains ambiguous. Trimming removed 4 bases at V and 4 bases at J, with 11 bases between. Looked up from germline, CDR1 is SGDLS and CDR2 is YYNGEE. This CDR3 has 13 amino acids. CDR3 DNA sequence: TGTGCCAGCAGCCCTTCTATGTTCACTGAAGCTTTCTTT. It translates to CASSPSMFTEAFF.

The chain employs TRBV9 and TRBJ2-3, with D unclear. This CDR3 contains 15 residues. Germline V gene lookup returns CDR1 SGDLS and CDR2 YYNGEE. Between the trimmed V and J ends, which lost 2 bases and 1 base, there was a span of 11 bases. The CDR3 here is CASSVAAGGTDTQYF. CDR3 DNA sequence: TGTGCCAGCAGCGTCGCGGCTGGAGGCACAGATACGCAGTATTTT.

The table lists this clone with a few counts. J is TRBJ2-5 and V is TRBV30, with TRBD1 as a possible D gene (5 bases). The better agreement between TRBJ2-7 and the DNA end casts doubt on the J call. The CDR3 totals 15 residues. CDR1 is GTSNPN, CDR2 SVGIG, per germline (reference sequence). In nucleotides, the CDR3 is TGTGCCTGGAGTTACAGGACGGTGAGCTCCTACGAGCAGTACTTC. Amino acid sequence: CAWSYRTVSSYEQYF.

The chain carries TRBV11-3 and TRBJ2-5, with 9 bases matching TRBD2. The J segment lost 1 base and the V segment lost 5 bases, leaving 5 bases of the junction unmatched. The CDR3 sequence is 15 residues long. The V gene's germline CDR1 is SGHNT and CDR2 YENEEA. The DNA of the CDR3 is TGTGCCAGCAGCCCGGGACTAGCTCCCCAAGAGACCCAGTACTTC. Translating gives CASSPGLAPQETQYF. Variable domain in full (rest from reference TRBV11-3 and TRBJ2-5): EAGVVQSPRYKIIEKKQPVAFWCNPISGHNTLYWYLQNLGQGPELLIRYENEEAVDDSQLPKDRFSAERLKGVDSTLKIQPAELGDSAVYLCASSPGLAPQETQYFGPGTRLLVL.